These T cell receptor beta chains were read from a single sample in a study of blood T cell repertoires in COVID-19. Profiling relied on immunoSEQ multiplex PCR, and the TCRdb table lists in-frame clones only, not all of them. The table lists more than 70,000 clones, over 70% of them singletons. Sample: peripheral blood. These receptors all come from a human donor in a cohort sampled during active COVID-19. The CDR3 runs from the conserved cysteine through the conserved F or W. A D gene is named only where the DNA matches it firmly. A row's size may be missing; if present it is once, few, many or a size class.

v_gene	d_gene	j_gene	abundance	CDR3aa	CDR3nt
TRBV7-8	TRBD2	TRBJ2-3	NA	CASSFLAGGPRDTDTQYF	TGTGCCAGCAGCTTCCTAGCGGGGGGGCCAAGGGACACAGATACGCAGTATTTT
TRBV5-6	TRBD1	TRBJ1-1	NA	CASSGTGKRNTEAFF	TGTGCCAGCAGCGGGACAGGGAAGAGGAACACTGAAGCTTTCTTT
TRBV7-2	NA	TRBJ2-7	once	CASSLAGTLTYEQYF	TGTGCCAGCAGCTTAGCCGGGACACTGACCTACGAGCAGTACTTC
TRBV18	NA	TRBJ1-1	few	CASSPQRQGGTQMNTEAFF	TGTGCCAGCTCACCCCAACGGCAGGGAGGGACCCAAATGAACACTGAAGCTTTCTTT
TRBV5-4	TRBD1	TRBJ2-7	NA	CASSARQGGEGHEQYF	TGTGCCAGCAGCGCAAGACAAGGGGGCGAAGGGCACGAGCAGTACTTC
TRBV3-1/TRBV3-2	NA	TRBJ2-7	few	CASSQLAVFYEQYF	TGTGCCAGCAGCCAGTTGGCAGTCTTCTACGAGCAGTACTTC
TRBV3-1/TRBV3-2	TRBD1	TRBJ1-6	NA	CASSPARLRQGKGYNSPLHF	TGTGCCAGCAGTCCGGCTCGGTTAAGACAGGGGAAGGGTTATAATTCACCCCTCCACTTT
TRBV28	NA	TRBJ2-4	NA	CASSPYAKNIQYF	TGTGCCAGCAGTCCCTACGCCAAAAACATTCAGTACTTC
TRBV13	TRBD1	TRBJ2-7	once	CASSATGTGPRPREQYF	TGTGCCAGCAGCGCTACCGGGACAGGACCCCGGCCTAGGGAGCAGTACTTC
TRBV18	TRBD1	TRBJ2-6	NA	CASSPVWVWGQGAFGANVLTF	TGTGCCAGCTCACCGGTCTGGGTATGGGGACAGGGGGCCTTTGGGGCCAACGTCCTGACTTTC
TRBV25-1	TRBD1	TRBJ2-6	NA	CASTSGQNPDSGANVLTF	TGTGCCAGCACGTCGGGACAGAACCCCGACTCTGGGGCCAACGTCCTGACTTTC